These 14 T cell receptor beta chains originate from one sample sequenced in a study of persistence of HIV-infected CD4 T cells. These TCRs are of unknown antigen specificity. Sequencing used immunoSEQ version 4 in survey mode. Measured with immunoSEQ multiplex PCR; TCRdb has only the in-frame clones, and not every one. The data contain under 55,000 clones, about 87% of them singletons. Anti-CD3/anti-CD28 beads served as a nonspecific positive control stimulus. Sorting selected CD4+ T cells upregulating both CD40 ligand and CD69. The sequencing here drew on CD4+ T cells sorted from PBMCs after roughly 18-hour stimulation, taken from a patient who received antiretroviral therapy. The receptors were sampled from an adult woman with HIV who was CMV-seropositive.

V gene TRBV6-5 combines with J gene TRBJ1-4; a possible D gene is TRBD1 (5 bases). Per the germline V gene, CDR1 is MNHEY and CDR2 is SVGAGI. The ends were cut back, 8 bases at V and 3 bases at J, with 16 bases in the middle. The CDR3 is made up of 15 amino acids. CDR3 residues: CASALGEGPNEKLFF. For the CDR3, the DNA is TGTGCCAGCGCCCTAGGGGAGGGGCCTAATGAAAAACTGTTTTTT.

The chain combines TRBV5-1 with TRBJ2-1; D could derive from TRBD1 or TRBD2 (5 bases each). This CDR3 is 18 amino acids long. V lost 0 bases and J 0 bases, leaving 16 bases between the germline ends. Per germline, CDR1 SGHRS and CDR2 YFSETQ. The CDR3 DNA follows: TGCGCCAGCAGCTTGGTGAATAGGGGTCGGGGCTCCTACAATGAGCAGTTCTTC. Translated: CASSLVNRGRGSYNEQFF.

The DNA for the CDR3 is TGTGCCTGGAACCCAGGGACCACAGGAAACACCATATATTTT. This sequence encodes CAWNPGTTGNTIYF. This chain uses TRBV30 with TRBJ1-3; the D gene is possibly TRBD1 (5 bases). V was cut by 4 bases and J by 4 bases, with 14 bases left in between. The CDR3 totals 14 residues. Germline CDR1 is GTSNPN and CDR2 is SVGIG (reference sequence). Together with reference TRBV30 and TRBJ1-3, the CDR3 gives the full variable domain: SQTIHQWPATLVQPVGSPLSLECTVEGTSNPNLYWYRQAAGRGLQLLFYSVGIGQISSEVPQNLSASRPQDRQFILSSKKLLLSDSGFYLCAWNPGTTGNTIYFGEGSWLTVV.

This rearrangement joins TRBV30 to TRBJ1-1; D may be TRBD1 (5 bases). The CDR3 consists of 14 residues. Germline V gene sequence: CDR1 GTSNPN, CDR2 SVGIG (reference sequence). V was cut by 4 bases and J by 3 bases, with 15 bases left in between. CDR3 sequence (DNA): TGTGCCTGGAACAAAGACCCGGGGGACACTGAAGCTTTCTTT. It codes for CAWNKDPGDTEAFF.

The chain joins TRBV18 to TRBJ1-5, with unresolved D. Germline lookup yields CDR1 KGHSH and CDR2 LQKENI. V was pared by 1 base and J by 1 base, with 5 bases between. The CDR3 loop spans 14 amino acids. Written as DNA, the CDR3 is TGTGCCAGCTCACCACTCCTGAGCAATCAGCCCCAGCATTTT. This translates into CASSPLLSNQPQHF.

The V call is TRBV5-4, the J call TRBJ2-3; no clear D gene. CDR1 and CDR2 from the germline V gene are SGHNT and YYREEE (reference sequence). Deletions cut 0 bases from V and 0 bases from J, with 5 bases between. The CDR3 extends over 14 amino acids. CDR3 sequence: CASSLGASTDTQYF. For the CDR3, the DNA is TGTGCCAGCAGCTTGGGTGCAAGCACAGATACGCAGTATTTT.

This chain links TRBV3-1 (or the pseudogene TRBV3-2) with TRBJ1-1, with D possibly TRBD1 on 5 matching bases. Trimming stripped 2 bases from V and 3 bases from J, with 7 bases between. Germline V lookup: CDR1 LGHDT, CDR2 YNNKEL (reference sequence). CDR3 size: 13 residues. CDR3 protein: CASSQKGYTEAFF. Written as DNA, the CDR3 is TGTGCCAGCAGCCAAAAGGGGTACACTGAAGCTTTCTTT.

This clone was recorded a few times. This chain joins TRBV19 and TRBJ1-6; D is undetermined. The CDR3 extends over 14 amino acids. V was shortened by 10 bases and J by 7 bases, with 17 bases between the two germline ends. Germline-derived CDR1 and CDR2 are LNHDA and SQIVND (reference sequence). The CDR3 loop is CATSPSFRNSPLHF. CDR3 in DNA: TGTGCCACCTCTCCATCATTCAGGAATTCACCCCTCCACTTT. The whole variable domain, remainder taken from reference TRBV19 and TRBJ1-6, is DGGITQSPKYLFRKEGQNVTLSCEQNLNHDAMYWYRQDPGQGLRLIYYSQIVNDFQKGDIAEGYSVSREKKESFPLTVTSAQKNPTAFYLCATSPSFRNSPLHFGNGTRLTVT.

The chain is built from TRBV5-5 and TRBJ2-1, with 7 bases aligning to TRBD1. The CDR3 contains 17 residues. V lost 4 bases, J lost 4 bases, and 14 bases stayed unmatched. The germline gives CDR1 SGHKS, CDR2 YYEKEE (reference sequence). The CDR3: CASSLDPGTDGYNEQFF. In nucleotides, the CDR3 is TGTGCCAGCAGCCTGGATCCCGGGACAGATGGATACAATGAGCAGTTCTTC.

The rearrangement joins TRBV28 to TRBJ2-3; no reliable D call. Trimming removed 7 bases at V and 2 bases at J, with 16 bases between. CDR3 size: 15 residues. Germline assignment: CDR1 MDHEN and CDR2 SYDVKM. Here the CDR3 DNA reads TGTGCCAGCACCCCGTCGGGCAGCCACACAGATACGCAGTATTTT. This codes for CASTPSGSHTDTQYF. Full variable domain (remainder filled in from reference TRBV28 and TRBJ2-3): DVKVTQSSRYLVKRTGEKVFLECVQDMDHENMFWYRQDPGLGLRLIYFSYDVKMKEKGDIPEGYSVSREKKERFSLILESASTNQTSMYLCASTPSGSHTDTQYFGPGTRLTVL.

The J gene is TRBJ2-3, the V gene TRBV5-6; 12 nucleotides match TRBD2. J was trimmed by 0 bases and V by 4 bases; bases with no gene match: 9. The CDR3 sequence is 18 residues long. Germline lookup yields CDR1 SGHDT and CDR2 YYEEEE. CDR3: CASSTAEGLAGSTDTQYF. The CDR3 nucleotides read TGTGCCAGCAGCACCGCTGAAGGACTAGCGGGGAGCACAGATACGCAGTATTTT. Combining the CDR3 with reference TRBV5-6 and TRBJ2-3 gives the whole variable domain DAGVTQSPTHLIKTRGQQVTLRCSPKSGHDTVSWYQQALGQGPQFIFQYYEEEERQRGNFPDRFSGHQFPNYSSELNVNALLLGDSALYLCASSTAEGLAGSTDTQYFGPGTRLTVL.

This clone showed up just once. The chain employs TRBV11-2 and TRBJ1-6; D gene ambiguous. Trimming shortened V by 3 bases and J by 7 bases, and 10 bases separated the two germline ends. Germline values: CDR1 SGHAT, CDR2 FQNNGV. This CDR3 has 14 amino acids. Here the CDR3 reads CASSFFGRNSPLHF. In DNA form, the CDR3 reads TGTGCCAGCAGCTTTTTCGGACGCAATTCACCCCTCCACTTT.

V usage is TRBV15 and J usage is TRBJ1-1, with 7 bases fitting TRBD1. The V and J ends lost 3 bases and 1 base, in that order; junction bases with no gene match: 8. This CDR3 is built from 16 residues. In germline, CDR1 is LNHNV, CDR2 YYDKDF (reference sequence). The DNA of the CDR3 is TGTGCCACCAGCAGGGGAACAGGGGCGTGGAACACTGAAGCTTTCTTT. Translation gives CATSRGTGAWNTEAFF.

This clone was recorded only once. The CDR3 nucleotides are TGTGCCAGCAGTGAACGGACGAACACTGAAGCTTTCTTT. This translates into CASSERTNTEAFF. This chain connects TRBV2 to TRBJ1-1; D not certain. The V gene lost 2 bases and the J gene lost 1 base, with 5 bases spanning the gap. This CDR3 contains 13 residues. The germline CDR1 and CDR2 sequences are SNHLY and FYNNEI. The entire variable domain, with the rest obtained from reference TRBV2 and TRBJ1-1, is as follows: EPEVTQTPSHQVTQMGQEVILRCVPISNHLYFYWYRQILGQKVEFLVSFYNNEISEKSEIFDDQFSVERPDGSNFTLKIRSTKLEDSAMYFCASSERTNTEAFFGQGTRLTVV.